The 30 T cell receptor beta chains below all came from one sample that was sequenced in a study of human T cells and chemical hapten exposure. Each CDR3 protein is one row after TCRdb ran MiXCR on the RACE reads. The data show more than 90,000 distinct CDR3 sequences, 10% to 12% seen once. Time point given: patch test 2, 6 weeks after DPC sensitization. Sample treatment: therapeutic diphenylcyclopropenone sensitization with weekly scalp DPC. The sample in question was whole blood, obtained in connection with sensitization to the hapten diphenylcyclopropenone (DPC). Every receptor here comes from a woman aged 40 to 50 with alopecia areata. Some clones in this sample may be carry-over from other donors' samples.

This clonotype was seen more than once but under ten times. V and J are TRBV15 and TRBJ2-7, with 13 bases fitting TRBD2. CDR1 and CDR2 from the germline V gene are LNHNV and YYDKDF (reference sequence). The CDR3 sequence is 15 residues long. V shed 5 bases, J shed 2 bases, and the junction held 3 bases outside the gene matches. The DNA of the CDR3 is TGTGCCACCAGCGCCGGGACTAGCGGGGCCTACGAGCAGTACTTC. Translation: CATSAGTSGAYEQYF. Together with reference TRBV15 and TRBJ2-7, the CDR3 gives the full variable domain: DAMVIQNPRYQVTQFGKPVTLSCSQTLNHNVMYWYQQKSSQAPKLLFHYYDKDFNNEADTPDNFQSRRPNTSFCFLDIRSPGLGDTAMYLCATSAGTSGAYEQYFGPGTRLTVT.

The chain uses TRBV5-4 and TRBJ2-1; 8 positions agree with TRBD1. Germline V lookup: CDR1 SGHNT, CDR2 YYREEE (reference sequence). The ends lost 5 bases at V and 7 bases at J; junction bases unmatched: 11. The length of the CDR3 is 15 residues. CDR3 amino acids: CASRKDRGGGNEQFF. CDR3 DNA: TGTGCCAGCAGGAAAGACAGGGGTGGTGGTAATGAGCAGTTCTTC.

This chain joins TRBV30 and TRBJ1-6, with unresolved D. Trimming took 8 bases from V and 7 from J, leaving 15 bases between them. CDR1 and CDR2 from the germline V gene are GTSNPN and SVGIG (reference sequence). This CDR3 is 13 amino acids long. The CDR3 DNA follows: TGTGCCCGAGAGGGCGCGGGGAATTCACCCCTCCACTTT. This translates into CAREGAGNSPLHF.

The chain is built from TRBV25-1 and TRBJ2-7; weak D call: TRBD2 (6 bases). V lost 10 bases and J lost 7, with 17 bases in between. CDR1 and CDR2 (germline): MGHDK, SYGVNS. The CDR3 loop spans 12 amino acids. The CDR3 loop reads CATLLRGGEQYF. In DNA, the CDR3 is TGTGCCACCCTACTTCGCGGAGGGGAGCAGTACTTC.

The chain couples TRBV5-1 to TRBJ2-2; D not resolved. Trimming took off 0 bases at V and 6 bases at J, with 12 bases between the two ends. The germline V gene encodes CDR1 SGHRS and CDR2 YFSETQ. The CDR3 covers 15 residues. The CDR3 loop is CASSLGHRQPGELFF. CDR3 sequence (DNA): TGCGCCAGCAGCTTGGGACACCGGCAGCCCGGGGAGCTGTTTTTT.

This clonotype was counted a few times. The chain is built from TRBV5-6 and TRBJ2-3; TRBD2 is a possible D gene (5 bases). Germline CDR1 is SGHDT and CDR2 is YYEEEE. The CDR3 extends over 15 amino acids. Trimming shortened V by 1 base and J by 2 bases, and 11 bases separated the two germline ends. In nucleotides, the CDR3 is TGTGCCAGCAGCTTGTTTCCGGGGTTCACAGATACGCAGTATTTT. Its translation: CASSLFPGFTDTQYF. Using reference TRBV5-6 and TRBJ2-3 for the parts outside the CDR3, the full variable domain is DAGVTQSPTHLIKTRGQQVTLRCSPKSGHDTVSWYQQALGQGPQFIFQYYEEEERQRGNFPDRFSGHQFPNYSSELNVNALLLGDSALYLCASSLFPGFTDTQYFGPGTRLTVL.

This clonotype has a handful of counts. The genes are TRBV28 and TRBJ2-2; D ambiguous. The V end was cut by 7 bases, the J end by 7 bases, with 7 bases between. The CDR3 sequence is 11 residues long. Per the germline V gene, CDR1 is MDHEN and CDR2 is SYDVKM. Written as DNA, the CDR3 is TGTGCCAGCACCACCGTCGGGGAGCTGTTTTTT. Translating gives CASTTVGELFF. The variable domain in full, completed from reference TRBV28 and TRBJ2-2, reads DVKVTQSSRYLVKRTGEKVFLECVQDMDHENMFWYRQDPGLGLRLIYFSYDVKMKEKGDIPEGYSVSREKKERFSLILESASTNQTSMYLCASTTVGELFFGEGSRLTVL.

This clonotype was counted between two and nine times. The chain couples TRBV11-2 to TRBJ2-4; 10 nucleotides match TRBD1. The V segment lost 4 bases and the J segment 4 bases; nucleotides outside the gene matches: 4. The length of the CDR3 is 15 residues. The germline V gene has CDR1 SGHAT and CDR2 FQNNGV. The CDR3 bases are TGTGCCAGCAGCTCACCGGGACAGGGGAAAAACATTCAGTACTTC. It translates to CASSSPGQGKNIQYF.

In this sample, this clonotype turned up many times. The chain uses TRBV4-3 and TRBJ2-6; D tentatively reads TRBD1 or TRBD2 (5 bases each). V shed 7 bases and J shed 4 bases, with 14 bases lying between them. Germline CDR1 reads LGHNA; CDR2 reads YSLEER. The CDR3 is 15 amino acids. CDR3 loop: CASTRAGDGANVLTF. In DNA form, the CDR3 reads TGCGCCAGCACCAGGGCCGGGGACGGGGCCAACGTCCTGACTTTC.

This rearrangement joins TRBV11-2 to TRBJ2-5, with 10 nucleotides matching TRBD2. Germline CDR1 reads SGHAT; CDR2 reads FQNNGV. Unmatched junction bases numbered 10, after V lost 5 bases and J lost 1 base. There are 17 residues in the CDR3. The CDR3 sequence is CASSQGTTSGSQETQYF. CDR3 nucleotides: TGTGCCAGCAGCCAGGGGACGACTAGCGGGTCCCAAGAGACCCAGTACTTC.

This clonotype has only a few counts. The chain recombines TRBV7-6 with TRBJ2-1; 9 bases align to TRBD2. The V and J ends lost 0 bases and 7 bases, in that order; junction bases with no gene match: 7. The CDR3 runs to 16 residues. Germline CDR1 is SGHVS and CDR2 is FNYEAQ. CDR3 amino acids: CASSLAPGLALNEQFF. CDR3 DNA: TGTGCCAGCAGCTTAGCACCGGGACTAGCCTTGAATGAGCAGTTCTTC.

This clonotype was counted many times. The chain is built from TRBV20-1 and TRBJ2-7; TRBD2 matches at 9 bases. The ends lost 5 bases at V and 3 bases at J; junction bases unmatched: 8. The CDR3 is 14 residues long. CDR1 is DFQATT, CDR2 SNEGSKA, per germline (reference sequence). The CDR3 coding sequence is TGCAGTGCTCGCCGACTAGCGGAATTCTACGAGCAGTACTTC. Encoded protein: CSARRLAEFYEQYF.

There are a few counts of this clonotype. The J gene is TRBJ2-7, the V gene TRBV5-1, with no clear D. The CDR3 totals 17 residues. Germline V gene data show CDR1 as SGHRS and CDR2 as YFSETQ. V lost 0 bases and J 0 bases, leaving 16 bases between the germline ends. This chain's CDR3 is CASSLARTFPASYEQYF. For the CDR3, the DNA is TGCGCCAGCAGCTTGGCCAGGACCTTTCCGGCCTCCTACGAGCAGTACTTC.

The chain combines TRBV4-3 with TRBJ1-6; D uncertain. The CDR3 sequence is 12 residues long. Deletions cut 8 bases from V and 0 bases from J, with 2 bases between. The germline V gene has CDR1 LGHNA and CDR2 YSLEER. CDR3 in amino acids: CASGSYNSPLHF. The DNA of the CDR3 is TGCGCCAGCGGCTCCTATAATTCACCCCTCCACTTT.

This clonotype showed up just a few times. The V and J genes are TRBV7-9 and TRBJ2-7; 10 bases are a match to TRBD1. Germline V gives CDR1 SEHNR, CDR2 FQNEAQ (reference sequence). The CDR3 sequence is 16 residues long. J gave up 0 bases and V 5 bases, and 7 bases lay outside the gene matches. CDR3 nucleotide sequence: TGTGCCAGCAGCGCCCGGGACAGGGGATTCTCCTACGAGCAGTACTTC. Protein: CASSARDRGFSYEQYF.

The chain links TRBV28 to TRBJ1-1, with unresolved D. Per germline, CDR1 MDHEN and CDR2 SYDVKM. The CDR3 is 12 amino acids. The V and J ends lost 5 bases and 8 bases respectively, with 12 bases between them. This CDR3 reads CASSPRATEAFF. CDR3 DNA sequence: TGTGCCAGCAGTCCCCGGGCCACCGAAGCTTTCTTT.

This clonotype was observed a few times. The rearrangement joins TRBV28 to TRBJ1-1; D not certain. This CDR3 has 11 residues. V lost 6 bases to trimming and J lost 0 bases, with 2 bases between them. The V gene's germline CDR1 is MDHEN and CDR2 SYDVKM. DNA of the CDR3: TGTGCCAGCAGGATGAACACTGAAGCTTTCTTT. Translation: CASRMNTEAFF.

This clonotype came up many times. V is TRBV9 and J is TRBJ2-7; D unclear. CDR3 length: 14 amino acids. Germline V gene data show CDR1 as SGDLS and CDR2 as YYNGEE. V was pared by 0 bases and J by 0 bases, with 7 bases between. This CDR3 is CASSVEGGSYEQYF. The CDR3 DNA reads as TGTGCCAGCAGCGTAGAGGGCGGCTCCTACGAGCAGTACTTC.

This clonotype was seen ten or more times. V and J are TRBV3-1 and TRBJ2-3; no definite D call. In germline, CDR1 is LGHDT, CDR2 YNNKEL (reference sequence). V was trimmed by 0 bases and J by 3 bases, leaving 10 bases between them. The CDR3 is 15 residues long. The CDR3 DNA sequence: TGTGCCAGCAGCCAAGATCCAGCGAGTACAGATACGCAGTATTTT. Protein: CASSQDPASTDTQYF.

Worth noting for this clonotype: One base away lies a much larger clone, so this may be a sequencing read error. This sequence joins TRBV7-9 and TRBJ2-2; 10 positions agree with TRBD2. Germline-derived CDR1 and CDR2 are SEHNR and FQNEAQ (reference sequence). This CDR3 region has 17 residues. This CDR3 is CASSLVQGLATTGEQFF. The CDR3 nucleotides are TGTGCCAGCAGCTTAGTGCAGGGACTAGCGACAACCGGGGAGCAGTTTTTT.

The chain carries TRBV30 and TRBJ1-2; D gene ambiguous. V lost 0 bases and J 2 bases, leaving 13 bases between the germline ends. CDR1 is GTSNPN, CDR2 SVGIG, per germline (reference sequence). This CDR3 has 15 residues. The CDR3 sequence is CAWSVRSGRNYGYTF. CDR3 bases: TGTGCCTGGAGTGTTCGTTCTGGCAGAAACTATGGCTACACCTTC.

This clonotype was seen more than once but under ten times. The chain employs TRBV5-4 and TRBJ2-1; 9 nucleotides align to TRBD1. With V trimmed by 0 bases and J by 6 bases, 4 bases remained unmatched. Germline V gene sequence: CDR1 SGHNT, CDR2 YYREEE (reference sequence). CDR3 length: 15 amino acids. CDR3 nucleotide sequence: TGTGCCAGCAGCTTGGGACAGGGGGGATTCAATGAGCAGTTCTTC. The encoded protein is CASSLGQGGFNEQFF.

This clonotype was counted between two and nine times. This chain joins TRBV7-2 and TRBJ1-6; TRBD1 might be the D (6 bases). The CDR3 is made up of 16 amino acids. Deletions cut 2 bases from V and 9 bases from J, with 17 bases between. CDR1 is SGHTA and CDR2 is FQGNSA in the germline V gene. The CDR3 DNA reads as TGTGCCAGCAGCTTACTTCACGGGGGCGCTAGTTCACCCCTCCACTTT. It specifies CASSLLHGGASSPLHF. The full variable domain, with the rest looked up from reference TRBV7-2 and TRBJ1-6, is GAGVSQSPSNKVTEKGKDVELRCDPISGHTALYWYRQSLGQGLEFLIYFQGNSAPDKSGLPSDRFSAERTGGSVSTLTIQRTQQEDSAVYLCASSLLHGGASSPLHFGNGTRLTVT.

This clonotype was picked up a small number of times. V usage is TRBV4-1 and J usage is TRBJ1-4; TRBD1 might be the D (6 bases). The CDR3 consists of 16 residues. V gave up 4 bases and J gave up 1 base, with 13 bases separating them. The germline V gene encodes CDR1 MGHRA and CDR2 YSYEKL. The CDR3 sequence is CASSLAGGGTNEKLFF. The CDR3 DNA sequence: TGCGCCAGCAGCCTTGCGGGGGGCGGAACTAATGAAAAACTGTTTTTT.

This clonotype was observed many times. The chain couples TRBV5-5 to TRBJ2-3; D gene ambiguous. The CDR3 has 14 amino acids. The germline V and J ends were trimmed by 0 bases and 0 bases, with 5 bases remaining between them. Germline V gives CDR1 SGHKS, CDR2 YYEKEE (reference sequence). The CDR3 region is CASSLEGSTDTQYF. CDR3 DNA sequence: TGTGCCAGCAGCTTGGAGGGTAGCACAGATACGCAGTATTTT.

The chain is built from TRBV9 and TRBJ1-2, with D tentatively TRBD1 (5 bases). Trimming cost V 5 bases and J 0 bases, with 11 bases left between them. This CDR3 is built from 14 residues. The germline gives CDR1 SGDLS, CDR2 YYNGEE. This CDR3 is CASRGEGTNYGYTF. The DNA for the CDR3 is TGTGCCAGCAGAGGGGAGGGGACTAACTATGGCTACACCTTC.

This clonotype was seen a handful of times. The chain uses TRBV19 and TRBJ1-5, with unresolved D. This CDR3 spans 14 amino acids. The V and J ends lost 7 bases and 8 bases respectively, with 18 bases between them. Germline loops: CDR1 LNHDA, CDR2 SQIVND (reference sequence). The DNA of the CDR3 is TGTGCCAGTACGGCCTTGAAGGGTCTTAAGCCCCAGCATTTT. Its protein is CASTALKGLKPQHF.

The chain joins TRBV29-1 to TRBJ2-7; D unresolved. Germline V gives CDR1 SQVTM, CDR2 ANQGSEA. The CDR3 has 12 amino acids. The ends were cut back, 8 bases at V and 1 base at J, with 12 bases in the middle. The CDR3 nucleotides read TGCAGCTTTCGGACGGTTTCCTACGAGCAGTACTTC. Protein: CSFRTVSYEQYF.

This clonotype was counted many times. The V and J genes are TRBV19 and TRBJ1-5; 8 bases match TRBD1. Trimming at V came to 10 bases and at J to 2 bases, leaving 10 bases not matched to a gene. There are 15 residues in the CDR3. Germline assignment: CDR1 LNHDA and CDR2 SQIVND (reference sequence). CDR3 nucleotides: TGTGCCACCCAACCAGGGGGCTTGGGCAATCAGCCCCAGCATTTT. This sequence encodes CATQPGGLGNQPQHF.

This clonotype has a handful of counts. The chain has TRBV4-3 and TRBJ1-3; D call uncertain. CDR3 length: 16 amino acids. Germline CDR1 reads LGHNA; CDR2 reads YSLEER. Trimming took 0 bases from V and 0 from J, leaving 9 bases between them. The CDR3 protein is CASSQDGGNSGNTIYF. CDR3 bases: TGCGCCAGCAGCCAAGATGGCGGCAACTCTGGAAACACCATATATTTT.